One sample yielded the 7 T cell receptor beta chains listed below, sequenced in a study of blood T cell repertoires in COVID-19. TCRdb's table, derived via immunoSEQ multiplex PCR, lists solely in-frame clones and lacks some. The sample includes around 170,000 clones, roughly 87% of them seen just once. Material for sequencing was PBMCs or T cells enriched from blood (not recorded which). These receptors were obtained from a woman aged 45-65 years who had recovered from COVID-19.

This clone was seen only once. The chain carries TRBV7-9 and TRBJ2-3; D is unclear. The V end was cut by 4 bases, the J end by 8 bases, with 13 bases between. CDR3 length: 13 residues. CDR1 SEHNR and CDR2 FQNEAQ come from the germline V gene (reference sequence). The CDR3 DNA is TGTGCCAGCAGCTCGACCGAATCGGGTACGCAGTATTTT. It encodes CASSSTESGTQYF.

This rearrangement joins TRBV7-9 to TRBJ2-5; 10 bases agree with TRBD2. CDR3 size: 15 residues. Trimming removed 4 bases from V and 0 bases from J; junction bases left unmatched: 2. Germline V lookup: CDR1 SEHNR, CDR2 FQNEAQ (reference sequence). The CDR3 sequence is CASSSGLANQETQYF. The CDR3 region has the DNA TGTGCCAGCAGCTCGGGACTAGCGAACCAAGAGACCCAGTACTTC.

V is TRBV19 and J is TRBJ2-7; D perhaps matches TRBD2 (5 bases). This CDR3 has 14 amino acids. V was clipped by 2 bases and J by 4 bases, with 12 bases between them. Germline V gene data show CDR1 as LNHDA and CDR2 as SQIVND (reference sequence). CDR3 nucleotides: TGTGCCAGTAGTATAACCGCCTCGGGGTACGAGCAGTACTTC. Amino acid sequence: CASSITASGYEQYF.

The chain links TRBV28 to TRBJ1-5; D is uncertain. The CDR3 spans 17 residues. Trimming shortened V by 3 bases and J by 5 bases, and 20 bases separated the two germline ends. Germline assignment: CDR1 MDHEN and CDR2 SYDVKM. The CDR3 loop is CASSFFLMGRLYQPQHF. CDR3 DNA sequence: TGTGCCAGCAGTTTTTTTTTGATGGGGAGGTTGTATCAGCCCCAGCATTTT.

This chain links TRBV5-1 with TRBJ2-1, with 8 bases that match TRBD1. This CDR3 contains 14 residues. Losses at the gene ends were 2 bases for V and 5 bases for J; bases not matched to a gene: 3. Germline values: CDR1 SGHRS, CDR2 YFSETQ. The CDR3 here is CASSFGQGNNEQFF. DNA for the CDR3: TGCGCCAGCAGCTTTGGACAGGGTAACAATGAGCAGTTCTTC.

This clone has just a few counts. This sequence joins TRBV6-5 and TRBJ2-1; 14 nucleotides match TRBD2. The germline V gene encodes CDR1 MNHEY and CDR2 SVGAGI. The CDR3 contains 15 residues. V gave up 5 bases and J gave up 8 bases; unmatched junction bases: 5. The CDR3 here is CASSTGTSGSYEQFF. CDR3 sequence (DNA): TGTGCCAGCAGTACCGGGACTAGCGGGAGCTATGAGCAGTTCTTC.

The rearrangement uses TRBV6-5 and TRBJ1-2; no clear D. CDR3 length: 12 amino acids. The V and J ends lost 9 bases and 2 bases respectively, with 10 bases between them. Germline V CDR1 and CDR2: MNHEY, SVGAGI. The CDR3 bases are TGTGCCAGTAGAGCGGAAAACTATGGCTACACCTTC. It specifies CASRAENYGYTF.